Each of the 3 T cell receptor beta chains below was sequenced from the same sample in a study of neoadjuvant nivolumab and ipilimumab in lung cancer. Clones were sequenced by immunoSEQ multiplex PCR, and TCRdb holds only the in-frame ones, with some missing. The sample records around 10,000 clones, 81% being singletons. Specimen: peripheral blood, collected before neoadjuvant nivolumab, alone or with ipilimumab. Source of these receptors: an adult with non-small cell lung cancer.

The rearrangement uses TRBV12-5 and TRBJ1-1; no clear D gene. There are 12 residues in the CDR3. Germline loops: CDR1 LGHNT, CDR2 FRNRAP. V lost 2 bases and J lost 5, with 6 bases in between. CDR3 region: CASGLYGTEAFF. CDR3 nucleotides: TGTGCTAGTGGTTTGTATGGGACTGAAGCTTTCTTT.

The V and J genes are TRBV7-2 and TRBJ2-4; either TRBD1 or TRBD2 may fit D (6 bases each). The V end lost 0 bases, the J end lost 5 bases, and 11 bases lay between the germline ends. The CDR3 contains 15 residues. Germline CDR1 is SGHTA and CDR2 is FQGNSA. CDR3 bases: TGTGCCAGCAGCTTAGCTTGGGGGGCCCAAAACATTCAGTACTTC. Its protein product is CASSLAWGAQNIQYF.

The chain is built from TRBV9 and TRBJ2-3; D gene unclear. Germline CDR1 is SGDLS and CDR2 is YYNGEE. The ends were cut back, 0 bases at V and 2 bases at J, with 10 bases in the middle. The CDR3 covers 15 residues. The CDR3 DNA follows: TGTGCCAGCAGCGTAGCCCCAGCCTTCACAGATACGCAGTATTTT. Translating gives CASSVAPAFTDTQYF.